The 10 T cell receptor beta chains below were found in one sample sequenced in a study of blood T cell repertoires in COVID-19. This table comes from immunoSEQ multiplex PCR, and its TCRdb copy is limited to in-frame clones, with some not included. Of nearly 350,000 clones listed, around 91% are singletons. Input material: peripheral blood. All receptors derive from a woman aged 18-29 years who had recovered from COVID-19.

The V call is TRBV6-2 or TRBV6-3, the J call TRBJ1-2; 7 bases line up with TRBD1. The CDR3 consists of 14 residues. V gave up 5 bases and J gave up 4 bases; unmatched junction bases: 7. Germline V CDR1 and CDR2: MNHEY, SVGEGT. The CDR3 is CASSPPGGIYGYTF. The CDR3 DNA reads as TGTGCCAGCAGTCCCCCAGGGGGGATCTATGGCTACACCTTC.

The rearrangement links TRBV7-9 to TRBJ2-2; 10 nucleotides match TRBD2. This CDR3 contains 17 residues. Germline trimming cut 5 bases from V and 4 bases from J; bases unmatched to any gene: 10. The germline V gene encodes CDR1 SEHNR and CDR2 FQNEAQ (reference sequence). CDR3 loop: CASSPTGTSVSTGELFF. The DNA for the CDR3 is TGTGCCAGCAGCCCGACGGGGACTAGCGTGAGCACCGGGGAGCTGTTTTTT.

This clone was seen only once. The J gene is TRBJ2-2, the V gene TRBV5-1; TRBD1 is a possible D gene (6 bases). This CDR3 spans 16 amino acids. Trimming cost V 5 bases and J 3 bases, with 17 bases left between them. Germline V gene sequence: CDR1 SGHRS, CDR2 YFSETQ. The DNA of the CDR3 is TGCGCCAGCAGGTCAACAGGGAATCAGGACACCGGGGAGCTGTTTTTT. Protein sequence: CASRSTGNQDTGELFF.

The chain employs TRBV10-1 and TRBJ2-1; TRBD2 matches 7 bases. CDR1 and CDR2 (germline): WNHNN, SYGVQD (reference sequence). The junction had 11 bases not matched to a gene; V was cut back by 3 bases and J by 9 bases. CDR3 length equals 15 residues. The CDR3, as DNA: TGCGCCAGCAGTGACCGTGTTGGCGGGAGAGGTGAGCAGTTCTTC. It codes for CASSDRVGGRGEQFF.

The chain joins TRBV4-3 to TRBJ2-1; TRBD1 agrees at 10 bases. J gave up 4 bases and V 6 bases, and 6 bases lay outside the gene matches. Germline loops: CDR1 LGHNA, CDR2 YSLEER. The CDR3 runs 15 residues. CDR3 sequence (DNA): TGCGCCAGCAGTCCCGGGACAGGGGATTACAATGAGCAGTTCTTC. Translation: CASSPGTGDYNEQFF.

The CDR3 DNA follows: TGCGCCAGCAGCCGAAGTGTGGCAGATGGAAACACCATATATTTT. Its translation: CASSRSVADGNTIYF. This sequence joins TRBV5-1 and TRBJ1-3; the D is unclear. Germline lookup yields CDR1 SGHRS and CDR2 YFSETQ. The CDR3 consists of 15 residues. V was shortened by 4 bases and J by 3 bases, with 14 bases between the two germline ends.

A single count supports this clone. This rearrangement joins TRBV6-5 to TRBJ2-5; D uncertain. CDR3 size: 15 residues. The germline V and J ends were trimmed by 0 bases and 4 bases, with 12 bases remaining between them. The germline gives CDR1 MNHEY, CDR2 SVGAGI. The CDR3 DNA is TGTGCCAGCAGTTACTCCTTGAACAGCCGAGAGACCCAGTACTTC. As protein: CASSYSLNSRETQYF.

V is TRBV25-1 and J is TRBJ1-2, with D hard to call. V was shortened by 4 bases and J by 4 bases, with 16 bases between the two germline ends. CDR1 MGHDK and CDR2 SYGVNS come from the germline V gene. The CDR3 contains 15 residues. The CDR3 loop reads CASSGGLAGIYGYTF. Written as DNA, the CDR3 is TGTGCCAGCAGTGGTGGCTTGGCGGGAATCTATGGCTACACCTTC.

This chain connects TRBV6-5 to TRBJ1-4; TRBD1 is a possible D gene (5 bases). CDR3 size: 15 residues. The V end was cut by 8 bases, the J end by 0 bases, with 13 bases between. Germline loops: CDR1 MNHEY, CDR2 SVGAGI. The CDR3 sequence is CASGAGITTNEKLFF. The CDR3 bases are TGTGCCAGCGGGGCAGGAATAACAACTAATGAAAAACTGTTTTTT.

The V and J genes are TRBV2 and TRBJ2-7, with D perhaps matching TRBD2 (5 bases). V was trimmed by 2 bases and J by 2 bases, leaving 19 bases between them. This CDR3 is built from 17 residues. Germline V lookup: CDR1 SNHLY, CDR2 FYNNEI. CDR3: CASSELLIGSVAYEQYV. Here the CDR3 DNA reads TGTGCCAGCAGTGAATTGTTAATTGGGAGTGTAGCCTACGAGCAGTACGTC.